This T cell receptor beta chain was sequenced for a study of beta chain features in type 1 diabetes. Study findings and constraints: Significant though moderate, a shortening of TCRB CDR3s appeared in all four CD4+ subsets of Type 1 diabetes patients.

Expressed TCRB transcripts were sequenced because the isolated RNA had all been reverse transcribed beforehand. Assay: immunoSEQ multiplex PCR; the TCRdb copy retains only in-frame clones and omits some. The data hold about 700,000 clones, with around an eighth observed a single time. In its sample, this clone was seen a few times. Its target is not known. The CDR3 spans 15 residues. Germline assignment: CDR1 MNHEY and CDR2 SVGAGI. Trimming removed 6 bases from V and 3 bases from J; junction bases left unmatched: 9. The clonotype comes from a man between 18 and 29 years old with type 1 diabetes. The sample comprised naive CD4+ T cells from blood. V is TRBV6-5 and J is TRBJ2-7; 9 positions match TRBD1. The CDR3: CASSRGTGSFYEQYF. CDR3 DNA: TGTGCCAGCAGCCGAGGGACAGGGTCTTTCTACGAGCAGTACTTC.